The rows below give T cell receptor beta chains drawn from one sample of a study of regulatory T cells in long-lasting Graves disease. TCRdb redid the calling of the multiplex PCR reads with MiXCR, one entry per CDR3 protein. The sample lists more than 450,000 distinct CDR3 sequences; about 12% were seen once. This sample also appeared in a second study, on T cells in Graves' hyperthyroidism and ophthalmopathy.

The specimen was peripheral blood mononuclear cells (PBMCs), collected at new diagnosis, from a patient treated with antithyroid drugs. Receptor source: a woman in her 30s with Graves disease. CDR3s include the opening cysteine and the closing phenylalanine or tryptophan.

v_call: TRBV3-1; j_call: TRBJ2-1; cdr3_aa: CASSSPKGYEQFF
v_call: TRBV6-2/TRBV6-3; j_call: TRBJ1-1; cdr3_aa: CASSYPWTEVGTEAFF
v_call: TRBV7-9; j_call: TRBJ2-5; cdr3_aa: CASSSLAKTQYF
v_call: TRBV6-2/TRBV6-3; j_call: TRBJ1-1; cdr3_aa: CASSYPPMPTSLRNTEAFF
v_call: TRBV7-9; j_call: TRBJ1-2; cdr3_aa: CASSPGTYGYTF
v_call: TRBV28; j_call: TRBJ2-1; cdr3_aa: CASSLAAGGVYNEQFF
v_call: TRBV19; j_call: TRBJ2-1; cdr3_aa: CATSPWAPYNEQFF
v_call: TRBV7-2; j_call: TRBJ1-1; cdr3_aa: CASSPYGTVNTEAFF
v_call: TRBV20-1; j_call: TRBJ2-7; cdr3_aa: CSARDILVPYEQYF
v_call: TRBV7-9; j_call: TRBJ1-5; cdr3_aa: CASSLVLAGASNQPQHF
v_call: TRBV20-1; j_call: TRBJ2-1; cdr3_aa: CSASPWDRGVGNEQFF
v_call: TRBV28; j_call: TRBJ1-3; cdr3_aa: CASTLAVNPGNTIYF
v_call: TRBV7-2; j_call: TRBJ2-1; cdr3_aa: CASSLDAPSGYNEQFF
v_call: TRBV4-1; j_call: TRBJ2-7; cdr3_aa: CASSSRVGGEQYF
v_call: TRBV7-2; j_call: TRBJ1-6; cdr3_aa: CASSKYRGEDSPLHF
v_call: TRBV28; j_call: TRBJ2-7; cdr3_aa: CASSLVGGKYEQYF